The 7 T cell receptor beta chains presented below share a single source sample, sequenced in a study of blood T cells in healthy people across ages (dated by TCRdb to about 2015). The library was generated by 5' RACE. A second PCR of about 6 to 11 cycles was performed with a sample-barcoded 5' primer and a J-beta primer mix. The raw public reads went through TCRdb reprocessing: fastp at Q25, MiXCR clone calling, in-frame beta chains kept. Duplicate CDR3 protein sequences are folded into a single record with the most common DNA and genes. The sample profile shows fewer than 2 million distinct CDR3 sequences; roughly two fifths of them were found once. The ten largest clones add up to more than 20% of the sample. The sequenced sample consisted of blood. All receptors derive from a human donor in good health.

The CDR3 spells CASSQVTGPNSPLHF. In nucleotides, the CDR3 is TGCGCCAGCAGCCAAGTGACAGGCCCGAATTCACCCCTCCACTTT. V and J are TRBV4-1 and TRBJ1-6, with a possible D match to TRBD1 (6 bases). This CDR3 comprises 15 residues. Looked up from germline, CDR1 is MGHRA and CDR2 is YSYEKL. V dropped 1 base and J dropped 7 bases, with 11 bases sitting between them.

J is TRBJ2-7 and V is TRBV7-8; 8 nucleotides align to TRBD2. Germline CDR1 reads SGHVS; CDR2 reads FQNEAQ. CDR3 size: 13 residues. After removal of 8 bases from V and 2 bases from J, the junction contained 5 bases not matched to a gene. CDR3 coding DNA: TGTGCCAGCCTGGGAGCGGGGGCCTACGAGCAGTACTTC. Translating gives CASLGAGAYEQYF.

The V and J genes are TRBV24-1 and TRBJ1-1, with 7 bases that match TRBD1. CDR3 length equals 13 residues. J was trimmed by 4 bases and V by 3 bases; bases with no gene match: 1. Germline loops: CDR1 KGHDR, CDR2 SFDVKD. The CDR3 protein is CATSDEGATEAFF. As DNA, the CDR3 is TGTGCCACCAGTGATGAGGGGGCCACTGAAGCTTTCTTT.

The genes are TRBV7-9 and TRBJ2-1; tentative D call: TRBD1 (5 bases). Per germline, CDR1 SEHNR and CDR2 FQNEAQ (reference sequence). This CDR3 contains 15 residues. V lost 5 bases and J lost 8, with 19 bases in between. This CDR3 reads CASSPLTAPGYEQFF. The CDR3, as DNA: TGTGCCAGCAGCCCTTTGACAGCCCCGGGCTATGAGCAGTTCTTC.

This chain joins TRBV7-2 and TRBJ2-3; TRBD2 is a possible D gene (5 bases). This CDR3 is 12 amino acids long. Germline V gene sequence: CDR1 SGHTA, CDR2 FQGNSA. The ends were cut back, 7 bases at V and 8 bases at J, with 13 bases in the middle. The CDR3 DNA sequence: TGTGCCAGCAACCTGGGAGAGGGTACGCAGTATTTT. Encoded protein: CASNLGEGTQYF.

This clonotype was counted between two and nine times. The rearrangement joins TRBV9 to TRBJ2-7; 11 bases are a match to TRBD2. The CDR3 has 15 residues. Per germline, CDR1 SGDLS and CDR2 YYNGEE. Trimming at V came to 3 bases and at J to 2 bases, leaving 4 bases not matched to a gene. The CDR3 loop is CASSEGTSGTYEQYF. The CDR3 coding sequence is TGTGCCAGCAGCGAAGGGACTAGCGGAACCTACGAGCAGTACTTC.

This chain uses TRBV18 with TRBJ2-3, with D unclear. Germline-derived CDR1 and CDR2 are KGHSH and LQKENI. CDR3 length: 12 residues. V lost 8 bases to trimming and J lost 6 bases, with 12 bases between them. The CDR3 nucleotides are TGTGCCAGCCACCCATCAGCCGATACGCAGTATTTT. Translating gives CASHPSADTQYF.